The rows below give T cell receptor beta chains drawn from one sample of a study of T-cell reconstitution after alpha-beta-depleted transplantation in children. TCRdb reprocessed the PCR reads with MiXCR, giving one entry per CDR3 protein. The repertoire holds around 370,000 distinct CDR3 sequences, with approximately 10% as singletons. The sequences come from PBMCs from the stem cell graft donor, collected from the stem cell graft. The receptors shown here come from a human donor who donated a stem cell graft to a child with acute lymphoblastic leukemia. Both conserved end residues are part of each CDR3. Each record gives: clone size, D gene, V gene, J gene, CDR3 protein, CDR3 DNA. The D gene is left open where the match is weak. Some rows mark clone size as missing; the rest say once, few, many or name a class of expanded clone.

clone_size: few
d_call: TRBD2
v_call: TRBV7-2
j_call: TRBJ2-7
cdr3_aa: CASSSRGTSVGSEQYF
cdr3_nt: TGTGCCAGCAGCTCCAGGGGGACTAGCGTCGGAAGCGAGCAGTACTTC

clone_size: few
d_call: TRBD2
v_call: TRBV11-2
j_call: TRBJ2-7
cdr3_aa: CASSFSGGAYEQYF
cdr3_nt: TGTGCCAGCAGCTTTAGCGGGGGGGCCTACGAGCAGTACTTC

clone_size: few
d_call: TRBD2
v_call: TRBV29-1
j_call: TRBJ2-7
cdr3_aa: CSAGLADAYEQYF
cdr3_nt: TGCAGCGCCGGACTAGCGGATGCCTACGAGCAGTACTTC

clone_size: -
d_call: TRBD1
v_call: TRBV28
j_call: TRBJ1-4
cdr3_aa: CASSAGGTNEKLFF
cdr3_nt: TGTGCCAGCAGTGCAGGGGGAACTAATGAAAAACTGTTTTTT

clone_size: few
d_call: -
v_call: TRBV7-3
j_call: TRBJ2-2
cdr3_aa: CASSFGEITGELFF
cdr3_nt: TGTGCCAGCAGCTTTGGGGAAATCACCGGGGAGCTGTTTTTT

clone_size: few
d_call: -
v_call: TRBV7-9
j_call: TRBJ1-1
cdr3_aa: CASSRGMLANTEAFF
cdr3_nt: TGTGCCAGCAGTAGAGGTATGCTTGCGAACACTGAAGCTTTCTTT

clone_size: -
d_call: -
v_call: TRBV12-2
j_call: TRBJ1-4
cdr3_aa: CAIGTRVGEKLFF
cdr3_nt: TGTGCAATAGGGACGCGGGTCGGGGAAAAACTGTTTTTT

clone_size: many
d_call: TRBD1
v_call: TRBV7-2
j_call: TRBJ2-1
cdr3_aa: CASSPQGTGGSNEQFF
cdr3_nt: TGTGCCAGCAGTCCACAGGGGACAGGGGGATCTAATGAGCAGTTCTTC

clone_size: few
d_call: -
v_call: TRBV7-2
j_call: TRBJ2-1
cdr3_aa: CAWGNEQFF
cdr3_nt: TGTGCCTGGGGGAATGAGCAGTTCTTC

clone_size: few
d_call: -
v_call: TRBV7-3
j_call: TRBJ2-1
cdr3_aa: CASSSDTSTYNEQFF
cdr3_nt: TGTGCCAGCAGCTCCGACACGTCCACCTACAATGAGCAGTTCTTC

clone_size: few
d_call: -
v_call: TRBV7-2
j_call: TRBJ1-4
cdr3_aa: CASSFSPGGGTVEKLFF
cdr3_nt: TGTGCCAGCAGCTTTTCCCCCGGGGGCGGGACGGTGGAAAAACTGTTTTTT

clone_size: -
d_call: -
v_call: TRBV4-3
j_call: TRBJ2-1
cdr3_aa: CASSQDPVSPYNEQFF
cdr3_nt: TGCGCCAGCAGCCAAGATCCAGTGTCTCCCTACAATGAGCAGTTCTTC

clone_size: many
d_call: -
v_call: TRBV29-1
j_call: TRBJ1-5
cdr3_aa: CSVAQGGNQPQHF
cdr3_nt: TGCAGCGTTGCGCAGGGTGGTAATCAGCCCCAGCATTTT

clone_size: few
d_call: -
v_call: TRBV28
j_call: TRBJ2-7
cdr3_aa: CASSAPGGSEQYF
cdr3_nt: TGTGCCAGCAGCGCCCCAGGGGGGTCCGAGCAGTACTTC

clone_size: few
d_call: -
v_call: TRBV19
j_call: TRBJ2-7
cdr3_aa: CASSMDGTAYEQYF
cdr3_nt: TGTGCCAGTAGTATGGACGGGACTGCCTACGAGCAGTACTTC

clone_size: -
d_call: -
v_call: TRBV20-1
j_call: TRBJ2-1
cdr3_aa: CSATVFDSHNEQFF
cdr3_nt: TGCAGTGCTACTGTATTCGACTCCCACAATGAGCAGTTCTTC

clone_size: many
d_call: -
v_call: TRBV9
j_call: TRBJ2-1
cdr3_aa: CASSGAGSSYNEQFF
cdr3_nt: TGTGCCAGCAGCGGGGCAGGGAGCTCCTACAATGAGCAGTTCTTC

clone_size: few
d_call: -
v_call: TRBV7-2
j_call: TRBJ1-3
cdr3_aa: CASSLWGGGNTIYF
cdr3_nt: TGTGCCAGCAGCTTATGGGGGGGCGGAAACACCATATATTTT

clone_size: many
d_call: -
v_call: TRBV12-3/TRBV12-4
j_call: TRBJ2-1
cdr3_aa: CASSFSVAVSSYNEQFF
cdr3_nt: TGTGCCAGCAGTTTTTCCGTAGCGGTGAGCTCCTACAATGAGCAGTTCTTC

clone_size: few
d_call: -
v_call: TRBV20-1
j_call: TRBJ1-1
cdr3_aa: CSARRQREAFF
cdr3_nt: TGCAGTGCTAGACGGCAGCGAGAAGCTTTCTTT

clone_size: many
d_call: -
v_call: TRBV4-3
j_call: TRBJ1-1
cdr3_aa: CASSQDWGGSAPEAFF
cdr3_nt: TGCGCCAGCAGCCAAGATTGGGGGGGATCGGCTCCTGAAGCTTTCTTT

clone_size: many
d_call: -
v_call: TRBV9
j_call: TRBJ2-3
cdr3_aa: CASSSRSDTQYF
cdr3_nt: TGTGCCAGCAGCTCCCGGTCAGATACGCAGTATTTT

clone_size: few
d_call: TRBD2
v_call: TRBV5-1
j_call: TRBJ2-1
cdr3_aa: CASSSTLAGETYNEQFF
cdr3_nt: TGCGCCAGCAGCTCAACTCTAGCGGGAGAGACCTACAATGAGCAGTTCTTC

clone_size: few
d_call: -
v_call: TRBV7-9
j_call: TRBJ2-4
cdr3_aa: CASSLMSAKNIQYF
cdr3_nt: TGTGCCAGCAGCTTAATGTCCGCCAAAAACATTCAGTACTTC

clone_size: few
d_call: TRBD2
v_call: TRBV7-9
j_call: TRBJ2-7
cdr3_aa: CASSLSFGLAAYEQYF
cdr3_nt: TGTGCCAGCAGCCTCTCCTTTGGACTAGCGGCTTACGAGCAGTACTTC

clone_size: few
d_call: TRBD1
v_call: TRBV12-3/TRBV12-4
j_call: TRBJ1-5
cdr3_aa: CASSPDRGRAGQPQHF
cdr3_nt: TGTGCCAGCAGTCCGGACAGGGGACGGGCAGGGCAGCCCCAGCATTTT

clone_size: -
d_call: TRBD2
v_call: TRBV4-1
j_call: TRBJ2-3
cdr3_aa: CASSQAPALAGGGTDTQYF
cdr3_nt: TGCGCCAGCAGCCAAGCCCCCGCGTTGGCGGGAGGGGGTACAGATACGCAGTATTTT

clone_size: -
d_call: TRBD2
v_call: TRBV4-3
j_call: TRBJ2-3
cdr3_aa: CASSQVPPNGGRADTQYF
cdr3_nt: TGCGCCAGCAGCCAAGTGCCCCCCAATGGCGGGAGGGCAGATACGCAGTATTTT

clone_size: -
d_call: -
v_call: TRBV4-3
j_call: TRBJ1-3
cdr3_aa: CASSRGGSGNTIYF
cdr3_nt: TGCGCCAGCAGCCGAGGAGGATCTGGAAACACCATATATTTT

clone_size: -
d_call: TRBD2
v_call: TRBV5-1
j_call: TRBJ2-7
cdr3_aa: CASSVGSGGAGADYQQYF
cdr3_nt: TGCGCCAGCAGCGTGGGCTCTGGAGGGGCGGGAGCTGACTACCAGCAGTACTTC

clone_size: few
d_call: -
v_call: TRBV3-1
j_call: TRBJ2-2
cdr3_aa: CASSQDSPNTGELFF
cdr3_nt: TGTGCCAGCAGCCAAGATAGCCCGAACACCGGGGAGCTGTTTTTT

clone_size: few
d_call: -
v_call: TRBV5-1
j_call: TRBJ1-1
cdr3_aa: CASSLTGRGGTEAFF
cdr3_nt: TGCGCCAGCAGCTTGACTGGAAGGGGTGGCACTGAAGCTTTCTTT

clone_size: few
d_call: -
v_call: TRBV4-3
j_call: TRBJ2-7
cdr3_aa: CASSQDRRGSYEQYF
cdr3_nt: TGCGCCAGCAGCCAAGATCGGCGGGGCAGCTACGAGCAGTACTTC

clone_size: many
d_call: -
v_call: TRBV5-1
j_call: TRBJ2-3
cdr3_aa: CASSLGTSTDTQYF
cdr3_nt: TGTGCCAGCAGCTTAGGGACTAGCACAGATACGCAGTATTTT

clone_size: -
d_call: TRBD2
v_call: TRBV29-1
j_call: TRBJ2-1
cdr3_aa: CSVEGLAGDQYNEQFF
cdr3_nt: TGCAGCGTTGAAGGGCTAGCGGGAGATCAGTACAATGAGCAGTTCTTC

clone_size: few
d_call: -
v_call: TRBV5-1
j_call: TRBJ1-1
cdr3_aa: CASSWGSGGARTEAFF
cdr3_nt: TGCGCCAGCAGCTGGGGGTCAGGAGGTGCAAGGACTGAAGCTTTCTTT

clone_size: many
d_call: TRBD1
v_call: TRBV7-9
j_call: TRBJ2-7
cdr3_aa: CASSLARTGGLYEQYF
cdr3_nt: TGTGCCAGCAGCTTAGCCAGGACAGGGGGTCTTTACGAGCAGTACTTC

clone_size: few
d_call: -
v_call: TRBV12-3/TRBV12-4
j_call: TRBJ2-2
cdr3_aa: CASSSQLVAGELFF
cdr3_nt: TGTGCCAGCAGTTCCCAGCTAGTAGCCGGGGAGCTGTTTTTT

clone_size: few
d_call: -
v_call: TRBV7-9
j_call: TRBJ2-7
cdr3_aa: CASSLVRADYEQYF
cdr3_nt: TGTGCCAGCAGCTTAGTCCGGGCTGACTACGAGCAGTACTTC

clone_size: -
d_call: -
v_call: TRBV7-9
j_call: TRBJ2-1
cdr3_aa: CASDLSRGNEQFF
cdr3_nt: TGTGCCAGCGACCTCTCGAGGGGAAATGAGCAGTTCTTC

clone_size: few
d_call: -
v_call: TRBV27
j_call: TRBJ1-4
cdr3_aa: CASSSGPNEKLFF
cdr3_nt: TGTGCCAGCAGTTCCGGGCCTAATGAAAAACTGTTTTTT

clone_size: -
d_call: -
v_call: TRBV19
j_call: TRBJ2-5
cdr3_aa: CASRGPGAQETQYF
cdr3_nt: TGTGCCAGTAGGGGCCCAGGGGCCCAAGAGACCCAGTACTTC

clone_size: -
d_call: -
v_call: TRBV7-6
j_call: TRBJ2-1
cdr3_aa: CASSFGAYNEQFF
cdr3_nt: TGTGCCAGCAGCTTTGGGGCTTACAATGAGCAGTTCTTC

clone_size: -
d_call: -
v_call: TRBV10-3
j_call: TRBJ2-3
cdr3_aa: CATRPPEPTDTQYF
cdr3_nt: TGTGCCACCCGGCCCCCCGAGCCCACAGATACGCAGTATTTT

clone_size: -
d_call: TRBD2
v_call: TRBV6-1
j_call: TRBJ2-3
cdr3_aa: CAIQVAGGTDTQYF
cdr3_nt: TGTGCCATTCAGGTAGCGGGCGGCACAGATACGCAGTATTTT

clone_size: many
d_call: -
v_call: TRBV6-5
j_call: TRBJ2-1
cdr3_aa: CASSYSGAYNEQFF
cdr3_nt: TGTGCCAGCAGTTACTCAGGCGCTTACAATGAGCAGTTCTTC